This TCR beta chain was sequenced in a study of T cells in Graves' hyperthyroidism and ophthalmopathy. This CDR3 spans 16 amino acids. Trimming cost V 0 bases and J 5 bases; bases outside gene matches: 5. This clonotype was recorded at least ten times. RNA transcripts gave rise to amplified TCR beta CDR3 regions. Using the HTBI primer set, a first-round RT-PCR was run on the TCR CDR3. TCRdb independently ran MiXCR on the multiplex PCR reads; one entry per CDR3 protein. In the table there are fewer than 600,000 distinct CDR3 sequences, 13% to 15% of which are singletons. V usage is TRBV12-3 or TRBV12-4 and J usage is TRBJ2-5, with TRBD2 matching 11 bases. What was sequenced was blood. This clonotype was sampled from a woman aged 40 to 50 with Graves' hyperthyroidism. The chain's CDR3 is CASSLALAGGRETQYF. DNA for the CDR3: TGTGCCAGCAGTTTAGCGTTAGCGGGAGGGCGTGAGACCCAGTACTTC.